This T cell receptor beta chain was profiled in a study of a mutant IDH1 vaccine in newly diagnosed glioma. The sample's time point: week 23, last vaccination. Topical imiquimod was applied with each vaccine dose, which held 300 ug of mutant IDH1 20-mer peptide. Turning to this clone: Its target is not known.

Here immunoSEQ multiplex PCR was the method, and the copy in TCRdb shows in-frame clones only, minus some. Seen here are about 33,000 clones, 70% to 90% observed once, and the top ten hold approximately 2.4%. Losses at the gene ends were 7 bases for V and 5 bases for J; bases not matched to a gene: 7. This CDR3 comprises 15 residues. The germline gives CDR1 SNHLY, CDR2 FYNNEI. The chain carries TRBV2 and TRBJ2-2; 10 nucleotides line up with TRBD2. The receptor was derived from a man between 35 and 55 years old with glioma. Source: PBMCs, taken from a glioma patient whose treatment included an IDH1 peptide vaccine. CDR3 sequence (DNA): TGTGCCAGCAAAGCCAGCGGGGGGGCAACCGGGGAGCTGTTTTTT. It codes for CASKASGGATGELFF.